This T cell receptor (beta chain) was documented in a study of control samples from healthy donors and cancer patients. TCRdb's table, derived via immunoSEQ multiplex PCR, lists solely in-frame clones and lacks some. The table records some 100,000 clones, about 89% of them present only once. The trim removed 4 bases at V and 7 bases at J, leaving 8 bases unmatched. The germline gives CDR1 MNHEY, CDR2 SVGAGI. CDR3 length equals 14 residues. This clonotype was obtained from a man aged 25 to 40 in good health. What was sequenced was blood. This sequence joins TRBV6-5 and TRBJ2-7, with 9 bases matching TRBD1. CDR3 protein: CASSSPGQGREQYF. CDR3 nucleotides: TGTGCCAGCAGTTCGCCGGGACAGGGTAGGGAGCAGTACTTC.